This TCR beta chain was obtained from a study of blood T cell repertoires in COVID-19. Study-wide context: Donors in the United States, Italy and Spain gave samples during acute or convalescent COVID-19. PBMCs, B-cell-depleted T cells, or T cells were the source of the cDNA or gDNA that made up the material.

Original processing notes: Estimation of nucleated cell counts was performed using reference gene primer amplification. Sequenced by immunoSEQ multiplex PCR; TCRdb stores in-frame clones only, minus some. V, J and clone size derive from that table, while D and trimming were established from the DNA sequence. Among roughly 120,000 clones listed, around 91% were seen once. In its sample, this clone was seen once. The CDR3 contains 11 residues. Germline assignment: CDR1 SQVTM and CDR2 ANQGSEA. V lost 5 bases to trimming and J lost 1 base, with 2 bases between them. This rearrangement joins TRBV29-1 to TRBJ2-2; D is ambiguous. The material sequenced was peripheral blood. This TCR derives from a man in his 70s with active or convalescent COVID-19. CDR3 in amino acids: CSVQNTGELFF. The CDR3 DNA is TGCAGCGTTCAGAACACCGGGGAGCTGTTTTTT.